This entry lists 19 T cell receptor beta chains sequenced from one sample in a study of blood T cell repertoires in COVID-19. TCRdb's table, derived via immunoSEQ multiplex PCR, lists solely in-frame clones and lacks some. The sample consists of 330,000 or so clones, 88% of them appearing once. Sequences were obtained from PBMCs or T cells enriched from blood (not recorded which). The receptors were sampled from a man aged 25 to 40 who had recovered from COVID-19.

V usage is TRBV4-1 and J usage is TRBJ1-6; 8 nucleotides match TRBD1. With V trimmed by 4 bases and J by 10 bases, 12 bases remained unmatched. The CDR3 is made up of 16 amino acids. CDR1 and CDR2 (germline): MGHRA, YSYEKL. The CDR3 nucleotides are TGCGCCAGCAGCCCTTACAACAGGGGGGGGTGGTCACCCCTCCACTTT. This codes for CASSPYNRGGWSPLHF.

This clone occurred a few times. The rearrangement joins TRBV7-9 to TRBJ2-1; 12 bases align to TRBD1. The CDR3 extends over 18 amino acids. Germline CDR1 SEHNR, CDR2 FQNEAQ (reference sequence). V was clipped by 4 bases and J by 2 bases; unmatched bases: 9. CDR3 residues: CASSSTTRDRGPYNEQFF. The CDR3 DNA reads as TGTGCCAGCAGCTCAACAACCCGGGACAGGGGGCCCTACAATGAGCAGTTCTTC.

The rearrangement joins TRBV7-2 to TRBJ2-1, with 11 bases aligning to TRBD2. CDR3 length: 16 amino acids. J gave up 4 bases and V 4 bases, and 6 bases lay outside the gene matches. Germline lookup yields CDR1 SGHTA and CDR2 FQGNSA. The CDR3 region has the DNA TGTGCCAGCAGCTATACCGGGACTAGCGGTTACAATGAGCAGTTCTTC. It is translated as CASSYTGTSGYNEQFF.

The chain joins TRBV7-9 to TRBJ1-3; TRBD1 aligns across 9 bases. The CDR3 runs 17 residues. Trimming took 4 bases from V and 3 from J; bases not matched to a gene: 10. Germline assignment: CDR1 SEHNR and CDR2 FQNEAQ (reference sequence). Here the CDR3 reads CASSSQPGTGYGNTIYF. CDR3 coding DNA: TGTGCCAGCAGCTCCCAACCCGGGACAGGGTATGGAAACACCATATATTTT.

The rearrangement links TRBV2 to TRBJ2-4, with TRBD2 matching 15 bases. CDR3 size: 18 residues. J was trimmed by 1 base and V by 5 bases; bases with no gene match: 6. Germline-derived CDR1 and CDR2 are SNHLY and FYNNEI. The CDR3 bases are TGTGCCAGCAGTCCTCGGACTAGCGGGGGGGCTGCCAAAAACATTCAGTACTTC. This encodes CASSPRTSGGAAKNIQYF.

CDR3 sequence (DNA): TGTGCCAGCAGTGAGGGACAAACCTATGGCTACACCTTC. Amino acid sequence: CASSEGQTYGYTF. This chain uses TRBV25-1 with TRBJ1-2, with D possibly being TRBD1 (6 bases). Between the trimmed V and J ends, which lost 3 bases and 4 bases, there was a span of 9 bases. Germline loops: CDR1 MGHDK, CDR2 SYGVNS. The CDR3 is 13 amino acids.

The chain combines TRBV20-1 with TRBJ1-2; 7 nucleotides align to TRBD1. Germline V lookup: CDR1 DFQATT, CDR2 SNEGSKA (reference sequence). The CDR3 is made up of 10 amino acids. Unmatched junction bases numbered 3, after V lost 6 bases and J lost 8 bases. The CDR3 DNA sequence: TGCAGTGCGAGGGACAGAGGCTACACCTTC. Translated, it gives CSARDRGYTF.

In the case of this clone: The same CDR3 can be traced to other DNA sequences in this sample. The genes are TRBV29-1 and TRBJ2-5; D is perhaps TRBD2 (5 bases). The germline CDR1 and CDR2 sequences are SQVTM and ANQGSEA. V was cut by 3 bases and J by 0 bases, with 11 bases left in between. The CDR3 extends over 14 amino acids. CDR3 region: CSVDGLDYQETQYF. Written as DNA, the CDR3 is TGCAGCGTTGATGGACTTGACTACCAAGAGACCCAGTACTTC.

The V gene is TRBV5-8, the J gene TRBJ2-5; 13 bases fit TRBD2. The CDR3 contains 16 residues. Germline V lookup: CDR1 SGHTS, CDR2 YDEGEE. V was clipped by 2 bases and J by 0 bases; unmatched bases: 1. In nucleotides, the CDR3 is TGTGCCAGCAGCTTCGGGACTAGCGGGGACCAAGAGACCCAGTACTTC. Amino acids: CASSFGTSGDQETQYF. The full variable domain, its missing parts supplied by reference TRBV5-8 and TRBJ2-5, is EAGVTQSPTHLIKTRGQQATLRCSPISGHTSVYWYQQALGLGLQFLLWYDEGEERNRGNFPPRFSGRQFPNYSSELNVNALELEDSALYLCASSFGTSGDQETQYFGPGTRLLVL.

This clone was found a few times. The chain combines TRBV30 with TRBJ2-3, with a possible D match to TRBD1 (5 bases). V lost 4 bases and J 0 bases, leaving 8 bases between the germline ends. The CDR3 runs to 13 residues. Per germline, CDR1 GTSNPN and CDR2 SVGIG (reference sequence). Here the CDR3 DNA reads TGTGCCTGGAATGCAGGGAGCACAGATACGCAGTATTTT. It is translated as CAWNAGSTDTQYF.

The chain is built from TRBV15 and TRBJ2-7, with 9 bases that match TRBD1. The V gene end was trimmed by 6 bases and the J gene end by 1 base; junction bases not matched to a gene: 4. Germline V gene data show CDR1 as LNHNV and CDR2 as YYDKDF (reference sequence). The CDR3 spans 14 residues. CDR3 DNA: TGTGCCACCAGTACCGACAGGGGGTCCTACGAGCAGTACTTC. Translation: CATSTDRGSYEQYF.

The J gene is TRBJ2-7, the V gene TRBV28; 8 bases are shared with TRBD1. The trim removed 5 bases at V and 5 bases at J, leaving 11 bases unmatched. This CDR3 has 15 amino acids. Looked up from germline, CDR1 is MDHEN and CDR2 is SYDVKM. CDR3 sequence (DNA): TGTGCCAGCAGTGGACTCAGGGGGCAAGGAAACGAGCAGTACTTC. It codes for CASSGLRGQGNEQYF.

CDR3: CASSLGAQPQHF. CDR3 DNA sequence: TGTGCCAGCAGCTTGGGGGCTCAGCCCCAGCATTTT. The V and J genes are TRBV7-9 and TRBJ1-5; weak D call: TRBD1 (6 bases). Trimming left V 3 bases short and J 6 bases short, with 6 bases between. Germline values: CDR1 SEHNR, CDR2 FQNEAQ (reference sequence). CDR3 length: 12 residues.

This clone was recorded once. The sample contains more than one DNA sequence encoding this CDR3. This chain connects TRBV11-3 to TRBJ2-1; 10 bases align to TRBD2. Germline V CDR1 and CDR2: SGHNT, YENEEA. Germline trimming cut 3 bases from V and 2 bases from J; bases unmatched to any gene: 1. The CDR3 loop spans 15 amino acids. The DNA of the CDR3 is TGTGCCAGCAGCTTTAGCGGGGGGCCCTACAATGAGCAGTTCTTC. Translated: CASSFSGGPYNEQFF.

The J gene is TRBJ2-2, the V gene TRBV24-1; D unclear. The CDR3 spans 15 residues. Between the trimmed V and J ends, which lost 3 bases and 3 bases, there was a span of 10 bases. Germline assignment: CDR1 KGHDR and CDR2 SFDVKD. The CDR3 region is CATSDTRRDTGELFF. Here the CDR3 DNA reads TGTGCCACCAGTGATACGCGACGGGACACCGGGGAGCTGTTTTTT.

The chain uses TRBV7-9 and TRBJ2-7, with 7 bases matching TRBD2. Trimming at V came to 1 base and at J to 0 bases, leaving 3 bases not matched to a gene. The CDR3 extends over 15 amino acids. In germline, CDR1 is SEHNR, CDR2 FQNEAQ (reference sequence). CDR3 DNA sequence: TGTGCCAGCAGCTTAGAGCCGGGGGGCTCCTACGAGCAGTACTTC. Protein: CASSLEPGGSYEQYF.

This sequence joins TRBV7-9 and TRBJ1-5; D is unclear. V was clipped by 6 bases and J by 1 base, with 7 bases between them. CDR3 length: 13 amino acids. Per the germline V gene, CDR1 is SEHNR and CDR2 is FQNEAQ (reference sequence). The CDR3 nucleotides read TGTGCCAGCAGGTCCTCCAGCAATCAGCCCCAGCATTTT. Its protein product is CASRSSSNQPQHF.

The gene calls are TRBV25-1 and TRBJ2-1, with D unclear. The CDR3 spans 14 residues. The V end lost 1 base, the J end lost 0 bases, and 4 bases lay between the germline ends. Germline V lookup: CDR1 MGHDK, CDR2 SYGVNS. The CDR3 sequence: CASSEWSSYNEQFF. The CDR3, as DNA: TGTGCCAGCAGTGAATGGAGCTCCTACAATGAGCAGTTCTTC. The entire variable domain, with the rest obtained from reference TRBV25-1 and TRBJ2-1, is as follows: EADIYQTPRYLVIGTGKKITLECSQTMGHDKMYWYQQDPGMELHLIHYSYGVNSTEKGDLSSESTVSRIRTEHFPLTLESARPSHTSQYLCASSEWSSYNEQFFGPGTRLTVL.

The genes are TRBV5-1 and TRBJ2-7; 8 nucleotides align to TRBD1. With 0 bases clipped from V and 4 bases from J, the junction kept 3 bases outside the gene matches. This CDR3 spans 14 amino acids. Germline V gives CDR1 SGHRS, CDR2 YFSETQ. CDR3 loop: CASSLGGQVYEQYF. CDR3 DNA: TGCGCCAGCAGCTTGGGGGGACAGGTTTACGAGCAGTACTTC.